These 29 T cell receptor beta chains were all obtained from the same sample, sequenced in a study of beta chain features in type 1 diabetes. Study-wide results and limits: Significant though moderate, a shortening of TCRB CDR3s appeared in all four CD4+ subsets of Type 1 diabetes patients.

Reverse transcribing all isolated RNA meant expressed TCRB transcripts were sequenced. TCRdb's copy holds only in-frame clones and misses some; the assay was immunoSEQ multiplex PCR. This repertoire shows 300,000 or so clones, 13% to 15% found once; its top ten account for about 0.015%. For these TCRs, the target antigens are not known. Sequencing input: naive CD4+ T cells from blood. Receptors originate from a young man with type 1 diabetes.

This chain uses TRBV5-6 with TRBJ1-5; TRBD1 is a possible D gene (5 bases). Trimming left V 1 base short and J 1 base short, with 9 bases between. This CDR3 spans 15 amino acids. Germline V CDR1 and CDR2: SGHDT, YYEEEE. CDR3 sequence (DNA): TGTGCCAGCAGCTTGCAGGGTGTGAGCAATCAGCCCCAGCATTTT. Protein product: CASSLQGVSNQPQHF.

This clone showed up just a few times. The rearrangement links TRBV7-2 to TRBJ2-5, with D perhaps matching TRBD1 (5 bases). V was cut by 0 bases and J by 9 bases, with 5 bases left in between. The CDR3 consists of 11 residues. Germline CDR1 and CDR2: SGHTA and FQGNSA. CDR3 coding DNA: TGTGCCAGCAGCTTAGCGGGGCCCCAGTACTTC. This gives the protein CASSLAGPQYF.

In this sample, this clone turned up a few times. The chain is built from TRBV7-2 and TRBJ1-1; no clear D. Trimming took 8 bases from V and 3 from J, leaving 10 bases between them. The CDR3 loop spans 12 amino acids. Germline assignment: CDR1 SGHTA and CDR2 FQGNSA. CDR3 sequence reads: CASVSPHTEAFF. The CDR3 DNA follows: TGTGCCAGCGTTAGTCCCCACACTGAAGCTTTCTTT.

CDR3 in amino acids: CASRREDYNEQFF. The DNA of the CDR3 is TGTGCCAGCAGGAGGGAGGACTACAATGAGCAGTTCTTC. The rearrangement joins TRBV6-5 to TRBJ2-1; D might be TRBD2 (6 bases). Germline lookup yields CDR1 MNHEY and CDR2 SVGAGI. The V and J ends lost 6 bases and 3 bases respectively, with 9 bases between them. The CDR3 runs 13 residues.

The V gene is TRBV5-6, the J gene TRBJ2-7; D ambiguous. The germline V and J ends were trimmed by 2 bases and 6 bases, with 12 bases remaining between them. In germline, CDR1 is SGHDT, CDR2 YYEEEE. This CDR3 spans 13 amino acids. The CDR3 nucleotides read TGTGCCAGCAGCTTACCCCACAGATCCGAGCAGTACTTC. Its translation is CASSLPHRSEQYF. The full variable domain, in which reference TRBV5-6 and TRBJ2-7 provide the parts outside the CDR3, is DAGVTQSPTHLIKTRGQQVTLRCSPKSGHDTVSWYQQALGQGPQFIFQYYEEEERQRGNFPDRFSGHQFPNYSSELNVNALLLGDSALYLCASSLPHRSEQYFGPGTRLTVT.

The chain uses TRBV9 and TRBJ2-3; TRBD2 agrees at 7 bases. V lost 5 bases to trimming and J lost 1 base; unmatched junction nucleotides: 4. CDR3 length: 14 residues. Germline-derived CDR1 and CDR2 are SGDLS and YYNGEE. This CDR3 is CASRGGPGTDTQYF. For the CDR3, the DNA is TGTGCCAGCAGGGGAGGGCCCGGCACAGATACGCAGTATTTT. The entire variable domain, with the rest obtained from reference TRBV9 and TRBJ2-3, is as follows: DSGVTQTPKHLITATGQRVTLRCSPRSGDLSVYWYQQSLDQGLQFLIQYYNGEERAKGNILERFSAQQFPDLHSELNLSSLELGDSALYFCASRGGPGTDTQYFGPGTRLTVL.

The chain uses TRBV28 and TRBJ2-7; D remains unclear. The CDR3 spans 12 residues. The V end was cut by 1 base, the J end by 2 bases, with 3 bases between. CDR1 and CDR2 (germline): MDHEN, SYDVKM. The CDR3 is CASSLLTYEQYF. In nucleotides, the CDR3 is TGTGCCAGCAGTTTATTAACCTACGAGCAGTACTTC.

This chain joins TRBV7-9 and TRBJ1-2; D is uncertain. V gave up 6 bases and J gave up 8 bases, with 16 bases separating them. Germline assignment: CDR1 SEHNR and CDR2 FQNEAQ (reference sequence). The CDR3 runs 13 residues. CDR3 protein: CASSVEGVWGYTF. CDR3 DNA sequence: TGTGCCAGCAGTGTAGAGGGAGTCTGGGGCTACACCTTC.

The chain couples TRBV9 to TRBJ2-2, with 8 nucleotides matching TRBD2. V was pared by 4 bases and J by 3 bases, with 8 bases of the junction left unmatched. Germline V gives CDR1 SGDLS, CDR2 YYNGEE. CDR3 length: 16 residues. CDR3 DNA: TGTGCCAGCAGCCCCCGGAGTAGCGGGGACACCGGGGAGCTGTTTTTT. The encoded protein is CASSPRSSGDTGELFF.

This chain uses TRBV20-1 with TRBJ2-3, with a tentative D call TRBD1 (5 bases). Trimming shortened V by 6 bases and J by 11 bases, and 15 bases separated the two germline ends. Germline V gene sequence: CDR1 DFQATT, CDR2 SNEGSKA (reference sequence). The CDR3 is 11 residues long. In nucleotides, the CDR3 is TGCAGTGCCACACCTGACACAGGGCAGTATTTT. Its protein is CSATPDTGQYF.

This clone was counted between two and nine times. The chain recombines TRBV5-6 with TRBJ2-1; TRBD2 agrees at 13 bases. The junction had 5 bases not matched to a gene; V was cut back by 4 bases and J by 7 bases. Germline values: CDR1 SGHDT, CDR2 YYEEEE. The CDR3 spans 15 residues. CDR3 protein: CASSPGLAGLNEQFF. CDR3 in DNA: TGTGCCAGCAGCCCGGGACTAGCGGGATTGAATGAGCAGTTCTTC.

This clone was seen more than once but under ten times. This chain joins TRBV5-1 and TRBJ2-3; a weak D match, TRBD2 (5 bases). V was cut by 0 bases and J by 4 bases, with 12 bases left in between. Germline CDR1 SGHRS, CDR2 YFSETQ. The CDR3 loop spans 15 amino acids. CDR3 nucleotides: TGCGCCAGCAGCTTGGAGCACCCGGAGGCAGATACGCAGTATTTT. Translating gives CASSLEHPEADTQYF. Using reference TRBV5-1 and TRBJ2-3 for the parts outside the CDR3, the full variable domain is KAGVTQTPRYLIKTRGQQVTLSCSPISGHRSVSWYQQTPGQGLQFLFEYFSETQRNKGNFPGRFSGRQFSNSRSEMNVSTLELGDSALYLCASSLEHPEADTQYFGPGTRLTVL.

The chain recombines TRBV5-4 with TRBJ2-1, with D hard to call. Germline assignment: CDR1 SGHNT and CDR2 YYREEE (reference sequence). This CDR3 is built from 13 residues. V was cut by 0 bases and J by 4 bases, with 5 bases left in between. Here the CDR3 DNA reads TGTGCCAGCAGCTTGGATGAGTACAATGAGCAGTTCTTC. Amino acids: CASSLDEYNEQFF. The variable domain in full, completed from reference TRBV5-4 and TRBJ2-1, reads ETGVTQSPTHLIKTRGQQVTLRCSSQSGHNTVSWYQQALGQGPQFIFQYYREEENGRGNFPPRFSGLQFPNYSSELNVNALELDDSALYLCASSLDEYNEQFFGPGTRLTVL.

This clone has only a few counts. The chain joins TRBV9 to TRBJ2-5, with D perhaps TRBD2 (5 bases). Germline V gene sequence: CDR1 SGDLS, CDR2 YYNGEE. The CDR3 length is 14 residues. Trimming stripped 2 bases from V and 1 base from J, with 9 bases between. The CDR3 here is CASSVSAAQETQYF. The CDR3 nucleotides are TGTGCCAGCAGCGTGTCAGCGGCCCAAGAGACCCAGTACTTC.

This clone was recorded a few times. The chain couples TRBV7-9 to TRBJ1-2; TRBD1 aligns across 10 bases. This CDR3 has 15 amino acids. Per the germline V gene, CDR1 is SEHNR and CDR2 is FQNEAQ (reference sequence). Trimming took 6 bases from V and 4 from J; bases not matched to a gene: 8. For the CDR3, the DNA is TGTGCCAGCAGTGGGACAGGGGAGGCCTTCTATGGCTACACCTTC. This gives the protein CASSGTGEAFYGYTF. The full variable domain, in which reference TRBV7-9 and TRBJ1-2 provide the parts outside the CDR3, is DTGVSQNPRHKITKRGQNVTFRCDPISEHNRLYWYRQTLGQGPEFLTYFQNEAQLEKSRLLSDRFSAERPKGSFSTLEIQRTEQGDSAMYLCASSGTGEAFYGYTFGSGTRLTVV.

There are a few counts of this clone. V and J are TRBV28 and TRBJ1-1; no definite D call. CDR1 is MDHEN and CDR2 is SYDVKM in the germline V gene. V lost 10 bases, J lost 11 bases, and 20 bases lay in between. The CDR3 contains 12 residues. The CDR3 DNA reads as TGTGCCACCACGGCAGGCTCACGTAGTGCTTTCTTT. Its translation: CATTAGSRSAFF.

This clone was seen a few times. V is TRBV7-2 and J is TRBJ2-1; 9 bases are shared with TRBD2. Germline CDR1 and CDR2: SGHTA and FQGNSA. CDR3 length equals 15 residues. The trim removed 4 bases at V and 2 bases at J, leaving 3 bases unmatched. CDR3 nucleotide sequence: TGTGCCAGCAGCTCGAGGACTAGCGCCTACAATGAGCAGTTCTTC. Protein product: CASSSRTSAYNEQFF.

This clone was detected only a few times. The chain carries TRBV6-5 and TRBJ2-1; the D is unclear. Germline V gene sequence: CDR1 MNHEY, CDR2 SVGAGI. The CDR3 is made up of 15 amino acids. V was cut by 7 bases and J by 0 bases, with 13 bases left in between. For the CDR3, the DNA is TGTGCCAGCACCAGACTCTGGAGCTCCTACAATGAGCAGTTCTTC. Residues: CASTRLWSSYNEQFF.

This clone turned up a few times. This chain uses TRBV9 with TRBJ2-1; TRBD2 aligns across 13 bases. There are 15 residues in the CDR3. Germline CDR1 is SGDLS and CDR2 is YYNGEE. Trimming took 2 bases from V and 8 from J; bases not matched to a gene: 4. Here the CDR3 reads CASSVRTSGSDEQFF. CDR3 DNA: TGTGCCAGCAGCGTGAGGACTAGCGGGAGTGATGAGCAGTTCTTC.

The chain joins TRBV6-1 to TRBJ2-4; 7 bases match TRBD2. CDR1 and CDR2 (germline): MNHNS, SASEGT. The CDR3 contains 13 residues. J was trimmed by 8 bases and V by 7 bases; bases with no gene match: 8. The CDR3 spells CASKRGLGDIQYF. The CDR3 coding sequence is TGTGCCAGCAAGCGGGGTCTAGGCGACATTCAGTACTTC.

This clone was seen many times. V usage is TRBV28 and J usage is TRBJ2-4; TRBD1 might be the D (6 bases). In germline, CDR1 is MDHEN, CDR2 SYDVKM. CDR3 size: 13 residues. V was trimmed by 2 bases and J by 9 bases, leaving 11 bases between them. The CDR3 spells CASSLAQGSIQYF. Written as DNA, the CDR3 is TGTGCCAGCAGTTTAGCACAGGGCAGCATTCAGTACTTC.

V gene TRBV5-1 combines with J gene TRBJ2-3; D ambiguous. CDR1 is SGHRS and CDR2 is YFSETQ in the germline V gene. The CDR3 length is 16 residues. V gave up 2 bases and J gave up 2 bases, with 15 bases separating them. CDR3 bases: TGCGCCAGCAGCTTATTATACAGAGATATCACAGATACGCAGTATTTT. Protein: CASSLLYRDITDTQYF.

The chain has TRBV5-1 and TRBJ1-2; D is uncertain. Germline V gives CDR1 SGHRS, CDR2 YFSETQ. The CDR3 has 15 amino acids. Trimming removed 0 bases from V and 2 bases from J, with 11 bases in between. Here the CDR3 DNA reads TGCGCCAGCAGCTTGGCACAGAGCACCAACTATGGCTACACCTTC. The encoded protein is CASSLAQSTNYGYTF.

This clone was seen only a few times. The chain combines TRBV7-2 with TRBJ2-2, with a tentative D call TRBD1 (7 bases). The CDR3 sequence is 16 residues long. The germline V gene has CDR1 SGHTA and CDR2 FQGNSA. V lost 5 bases to trimming and J lost 0 bases, with 13 bases between them. The CDR3 DNA follows: TGTGCCAGCAGCCCCCAGGGGGGCCCGAACACCGGGGAGCTGTTTTTT. Its protein product is CASSPQGGPNTGELFF.

This clone was seen a few times. The chain has TRBV6-1 and TRBJ2-5; D may be TRBD1 (6 bases). V was pared by 7 bases and J by 2 bases, with 14 bases between. CDR3 size: 14 residues. The germline V gene encodes CDR1 MNHNS and CDR2 SASEGT. The CDR3 region is CASTRIGQQETQYF. The CDR3 DNA reads as TGTGCCAGCACTAGAATCGGACAGCAAGAGACCCAGTACTTC.

The chain links TRBV28 to TRBJ2-7; D is uncertain. Trimming cost V 2 bases and J 2 bases, with 13 bases left between them. Germline CDR1 reads MDHEN; CDR2 reads SYDVKM. There are 15 residues in the CDR3. In DNA, the CDR3 is TGTGCCAGCAGTTTACACTCAATTACCGCCTACGAGCAGTACTTC. Translating gives CASSLHSITAYEQYF.

This chain links TRBV28 with TRBJ2-5; the match to TRBD2 covers 10 bases. Germline CDR1 is MDHEN and CDR2 is SYDVKM. This CDR3 is built from 15 residues. V shed 2 bases, J shed 3 bases, and the junction held 3 bases outside the gene matches. The CDR3 is CASSLRTSGKETQYF. In DNA, the CDR3 is TGTGCCAGCAGTTTAAGGACTAGCGGAAAAGAGACCCAGTACTTC.

J is TRBJ2-7 and V is TRBV28; maybe TRBD2 (6 bases). Germline CDR1 is MDHEN and CDR2 is SYDVKM. This CDR3 spans 14 amino acids. The V end lost 3 bases, the J end lost 0 bases, and 9 bases lay between the germline ends. The CDR3 DNA follows: TGTGCCAGCAGTTTCGGAGGGAACTCCTACGAGCAGTACTTC. Amino acid sequence: CASSFGGNSYEQYF.

This chain connects TRBV2 to TRBJ2-3; D may be TRBD1 (6 bases). Germline V gives CDR1 SNHLY, CDR2 FYNNEI. Trimming removed 7 bases from V and 5 bases from J, with 10 bases in between. This CDR3 is built from 12 residues. CDR3 sequence reads: CASTRTEDTQYF. The CDR3 DNA is TGTGCCAGCACACGGACAGAAGATACGCAGTATTTT.